This T cell receptor (beta chain) appears in the sequencing data of a study of OX40 agonist ivuxolimab in advanced cancers. Concerning the study at large: Ivuxolimab was a fully human IgG2 agonistic monoclonal antibody targeting the costimulatory receptor OX40 (CD134). Intravenous ivuxolimab was administered to patients every 2 weeks at six dose levels: 0.01, 0.1, 0.3, 1.5, 3 and 10 mg/kg. Of the roughly 51 patients in dose escalation, some 20 had hepatocellular carcinoma, some 15 had melanoma, 9 had renal cell carcinoma and 9 had head and neck cancer. A male proportion of approximately 83% and a mean age of around 60 years, ranging from about 23 to 90, were recorded for the dose-escalation cohort. Prior anti-PD-1, anti-PD-L1 or anti-CTLA-4 therapy was permitted, and checkpoint inhibitors had been received by less than 45% of dose-escalation patients. Three dose-escalation patients achieved partial responses, one with hepatocellular carcinoma and two with cutaneous melanoma. Peripheral TCRbeta sequencing was intended to test whether TCR sequence diversity was altered and clonal T-cell expansion was caused by ivuxolimab. The monotherapy dose-escalation portion (N ≈ 50 patients) of the phase I ivuxolimab trial is reported in the paper.

For sequencing of the TCRbeta CDR3 region, genomic DNA was extracted from the sorted cells. TCRbeta CDR3 regions were sequenced using the immunoSEQ Assay. As stored in TCRdb, this immuneACCESS dataset retains in-frame rearrangements with V and J assigned. A fraction of the clones does not appear; measured against another copy, unresolved V genes explain less than half of the discrepancy, and the remainder lacks a known reason. The sample table holds some 41,000 clones, of which roughly 89% were seen once. The top ten hold approximately 35% of the sample. Patients with a history of autoimmune disease or receiving systemic immunosuppression were excluded from the trial. Peripheral blood for TCR sequencing was collected from all dose cohorts at baseline, on cycle 4 day 1, and on cycle 7 day 1. Samples were obtained from an open-label, multicenter, first-in-human phase I dose-escalation trial of ivuxolimab. Adults with locally advanced or metastatic melanoma, renal cell carcinoma, hepatocellular carcinoma or head and neck squamous cell carcinoma were enrolled in the trial. Before TCR sequencing, CD4+ T cells and CD8+ T cells were sorted from peripheral blood as separate populations.

Regarding this clone: The antigen it recognizes is unknown. The record has no base qualities; no much larger clone is one base away.

The CDR3 spans 14 residues, from the cysteine through the phenylalanine. The read is trimmed to its CDR3 DNA, 42 bases read in frame from base 1. The germline V gene encodes CDR1 MNHNS and CDR2 SASEGT. At the junction V is shortened by 9 bases and J by 4 bases, with 18 bases in between. Broad study findings and their caveats: At doses of 0.1 to 3.0 mg/kg, clonal expansion of both CD4+ and CD8+ blood T cells was observed from baseline to week 6. Partial responders in the 0.1-3.0 mg/kg groups had among the lowest normalized peripheral clonal expansion, especially among CD8+ T cells. Low levels of normalized T-cell clonal expansion were also seen in some patients who did not respond. Which antigens the clonally expanded peripheral T cells were specific for was not determined. After ivuxolimab, CD8+ T cells had more expanded clones than CD4+ T cells on average.

The receptor chain draws on TRBV6-1 and TRBJ1-1; TRBD1 is a weak D gene call, 5 bases matching. The TCR was taken from an adult with an advanced solid tumor such as melanoma, head and neck, liver or kidney cancer. The material was CD4+ or CD8+ T cells sorted from blood, obtained in a trial of the OX40 agonist ivuxolimab. The CDR3 amino acid sequence is: CASVVSTVSTEAFF. The nucleotide sequence is given as TGTGCCAGTGTTGTTTCGACAGTCTCCACTGAAGCTTTCTTT.